This T cell receptor beta chain came from a study of T cell responses to AZD1222 COVID-19 vaccine. Study background: Second-dose intervals near 4 or 12 weeks were combined.

About this clone: The antigen is undetermined.

Clones were read by immunoSEQ multiplex PCR, and TCRdb kept only the in-frame ones, dropping some. In the table there are over 65,000 clones, about 86% of which are singletons. The CDR3 spans 15 residues. The germline gives CDR1 MNHEY, CDR2 SVGAGI. Trimming left V 4 bases short and J 2 bases short, with 12 bases between. General observations from the study: Vaccine-related CD4 TCRs covered spike, predominating at 160-218 and 743-854. Clonal diversity was possibly underestimated, and white British individuals and females predominated among donors.

The sequence was obtained from an adult in good health. This material consisted of peripheral blood, taken on day 0 of AZD1222 vaccination. This chain uses TRBV6-5 with TRBJ1-3; D not certain. The CDR3 DNA is TGTGCCAGCAGTTCATCCGGGGTTGCTGGAAACACCATATATTTT. Translation gives CASSSSGVAGNTIYF.